This TCR beta chain was found in a study of PD-1 blockade in classical Hodgkin lymphoma. Notes on the study in general: By C4D1, diversity of CD4+ TCRs had risen significantly, whereas that of CD8+ TCRs had not.

This clone occurred a few times. Its specificity is unknown. Only in-frame clones appear in the TCRdb table, and some are missing; sequencing was by immunoSEQ multiplex PCR. The profile shows about 110,000 clones, 89% of them singletons. Exposure to brentuximab vedotin varied, and each patient had relapsed following autologous stem cell transplantation. Patients' outcomes at their best amounted to complete response, partial response or progressive disease. Germline CDR1 is SGHAT and CDR2 is FQNNGV. The CDR3 has 14 amino acids. V lost 8 bases, J lost 5 bases, and 6 bases stayed unmatched. This sequence joins TRBV11-2 and TRBJ2-2, with 9 bases fitting TRBD1. The source is a human donor with classical Hodgkin lymphoma. Here the sequenced sample was peripheral blood mononuclear cells (PBMCs), taken before the second cycle of nivolumab. CDR3 residues: CASGGQGGTGELFF. DNA for the CDR3: TGTGCCAGCGGGGGACAGGGAGGTACCGGGGAGCTGTTTTTT. Variable domain in full (rest from reference TRBV11-2 and TRBJ2-2): EAGVAQSPRYKIIEKRQSVAFWCNPISGHATLYWYQQILGQGPKLLIQFQNNGVVDDSQLPKDRFSAERLKGVDSTLKIQPAKLEDSAVYLCASGGQGGTGELFFGEGSRLTVL.